This TCR beta chain stems from a study of cytomegalovirus exposure and HLA in healthy donors. General study points: With high specificity and sensitivity, the classifier reportedly diagnosed cytomegalovirus status. A prior analysis recorded that most TCR beta V segments were productive about 87% or about 30% of the time.

60 Vbeta and 13 Jbeta primers were used in PCR. Produced via immunoSEQ multiplex PCR; TCRdb's table is partial and in-frame only. The repertoire holds 110,000 to 150,000 clones, with roughly three quarters as singletons. This clone occurred a few times. Its target is not known. The CDR3 is 16 residues long. V shed 0 bases and J 4 bases; nucleotides not matched to a gene: 9. Germline CDR1 and CDR2: SGHRS and YFSETQ. The J gene is TRBJ2-5, the V gene TRBV5-1; 7 bases agree with TRBD2. The source material was PBMCs. The receptor's source is a woman aged 25 to 39 in good health and CMV-seronegative. The chain's CDR3 is CASSLGAAGPGETQYF. The CDR3 nucleotides read TGCGCCAGCAGCTTGGGCGCAGCGGGGCCTGGAGAGACCCAGTACTTC.